This T cell receptor beta chain stems from a study of cytomegalovirus exposure and HLA in healthy donors. Study details: A prior study identified 117 million unique TCR beta sequences from roughly 170 million T cells. Findings and caveats of the study: Previously analyzed data showed that most TCR beta V segments were productive at a frequency of about 90% or about 30%. Through in vitro validation, three CMV-associated chains were shown to be specific for CMV antigens.

The PCR was carried out with 60 Vbeta primers and 13 Jbeta primers. Generated by immunoSEQ multiplex PCR, the TCRdb table keeps only in-frame clones and is missing some. The table lists some 110,000 clones, roughly 83% of them singletons, with roughly 3% in the top ten. About this clone itself: What it binds is unknown.

The sample taken for sequencing was PBMCs. The receptor was isolated from a woman younger than 35 in good health and CMV-seropositive.

The CDR3 region is CASSLPGASPDSNQPQHF. CDR3 coding DNA: TGTGCCAGCAGTCTACCGGGAGCGTCCCCTGATAGCAATCAGCCCCAGCATTTT. The rearrangement joins TRBV28 to TRBJ1-5; no firm D call. V was shortened by 5 bases and J by 0 bases, with 20 bases between the two germline ends. Germline loops: CDR1 MDHEN, CDR2 SYDVKM. The CDR3 extends over 18 amino acids.